This T cell receptor (beta chain) was recovered during a study of T cells expressing NK-cell markers. At the level of the study: Seven of eight sequenced donors tested HCMV-seropositive; one tested seronegative.

Germline values: CDR1 SGHRS, CDR2 YFSETQ. This CDR3 spans 13 amino acids. 5'RACE template switching with UMIs produced the TCR beta cDNA. One entry per CDR3 protein, without DNA, is what TCRdb gives after re-calling the 5' RACE reads. The table lists under 200,000 distinct CDR3 sequences. The V gene is TRBV5-1, the J gene TRBJ1-1; there is no DNA to check the TCRdb D call of TRBD1. The sequence came from a woman between 18 and 70 years old in good health. The sequencing sample was made of blood T cells: a sorted CD56 or NKG2C T cell subset, CD4+ or CD8+ T cells, or bulk PBMC T cells (not recorded which). CDR3 sequence reads: CASRREMNTEAFF.